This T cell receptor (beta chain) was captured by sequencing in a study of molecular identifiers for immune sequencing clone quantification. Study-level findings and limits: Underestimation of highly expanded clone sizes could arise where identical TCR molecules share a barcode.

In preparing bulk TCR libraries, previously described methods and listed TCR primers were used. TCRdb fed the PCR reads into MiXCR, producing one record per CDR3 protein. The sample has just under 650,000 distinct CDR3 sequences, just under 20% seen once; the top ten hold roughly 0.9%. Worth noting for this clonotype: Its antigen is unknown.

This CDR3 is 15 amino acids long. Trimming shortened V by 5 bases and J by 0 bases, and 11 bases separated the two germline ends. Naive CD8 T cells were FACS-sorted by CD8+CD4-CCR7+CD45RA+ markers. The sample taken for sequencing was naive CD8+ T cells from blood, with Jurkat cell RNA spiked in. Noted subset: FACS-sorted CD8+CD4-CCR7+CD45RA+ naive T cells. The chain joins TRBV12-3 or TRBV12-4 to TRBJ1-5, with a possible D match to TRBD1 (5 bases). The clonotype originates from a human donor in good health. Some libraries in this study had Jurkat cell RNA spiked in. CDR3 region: CASSGGTSSNQPQHF. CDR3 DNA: TGTGCCAGCAGTGGGGGGACCTCTAGCAATCAGCCCCAGCATTTT.